A single sample is the source of the 30 T cell receptor beta chains below, sequenced in a study of cytomegalovirus exposure and HLA in healthy donors. The repertoire was sequenced with immunoSEQ multiplex PCR; TCRdb's copy has only in-frame clones and lacks some. The sample carries 120,000 or so clones, more than 70% recorded once. Specimen: PBMCs. These receptors originate from a young woman in good health and CMV-seronegative.

This chain joins TRBV19 and TRBJ2-7; 7 nucleotides match TRBD1. CDR1 and CDR2 (germline): LNHDA, SQIVND (reference sequence). The CDR3 contains 14 residues. V was pared by 3 bases and J by 3 bases, with 5 bases of the junction left unmatched. Written as DNA, the CDR3 is TGTGCCAGTAGTATGGGGACAGCCAGCTACGAGCAGTACTTC. Protein sequence: CASSMGTASYEQYF.

This chain links TRBV30 with TRBJ1-3, with D possibly matching TRBD1 (5 bases). CDR1 GTSNPN and CDR2 SVGIG come from the germline V gene (reference sequence). The CDR3 is 13 amino acids. The ends were cut back, 4 bases at V and 1 base at J, with 8 bases in the middle. For the CDR3, the DNA is TGTGCCTGGATGGGGGGTTCTGGAAACACCATATATTTT. Amino acid sequence: CAWMGGSGNTIYF.

J is TRBJ1-5 and V is TRBV4-2; the match to TRBD1 covers 10 bases. Germline assignment: CDR1 LGHNA and CDR2 YNFKEQ. The V gene end was trimmed by 2 bases and the J gene end by 5 bases; junction bases not matched to a gene: 6. The CDR3 is made up of 16 amino acids. In DNA, the CDR3 is TGTGCCAGCAGCCAACGGGACAGGGGATTTGATCAGCCCCAGCATTTT. Translating it yields CASSQRDRGFDQPQHF.

The chain is built from TRBV5-1 and TRBJ2-3; D remains unclear. The CDR3 spans 14 residues. V lost 1 base and J lost 2, with 8 bases in between. Germline CDR1 reads SGHRS; CDR2 reads YFSETQ. The CDR3 is CASSLTSSTDTQYF. CDR3 coding DNA: TGCGCCAGCAGCTTGACATCCTCCACAGATACGCAGTATTTT.

The rearrangement joins TRBV28 to TRBJ1-1; 8 bases align to TRBD1. V dropped 6 bases and J dropped 4; count of bases not matched to a gene: 7. CDR1 is MDHEN and CDR2 is SYDVKM in the germline V gene. The CDR3 spans 14 residues. The DNA of the CDR3 is TGTGCCAGCAGACCGGACAGGGCTGGCACTGAAGCTTTCTTT. Translated: CASRPDRAGTEAFF.

The chain employs TRBV6-5 and TRBJ2-3, with TRBD2 as a possible D gene (5 bases). CDR1 is MNHEY and CDR2 is SVGAGI in the germline V gene. This CDR3 contains 12 residues. Trimming removed 5 bases from V and 4 bases from J, with 7 bases in between. CDR3: CASSPGADTQYF. CDR3 nucleotide sequence: TGTGCCAGCAGTCCCGGGGCAGATACGCAGTATTTT.

The chain uses TRBV4-2 and TRBJ2-5, with D possibly TRBD2 on 6 matching bases. Germline V gene sequence: CDR1 LGHNA, CDR2 YNFKEQ. CDR3 length equals 16 residues. V was trimmed by 0 bases and J by 1 base, leaving 12 bases between them. The DNA of the CDR3 is TGTGCCAGCAGCCAAGATCCTAGCGAAGGCCAAGAGACCCAGTACTTC. It specifies CASSQDPSEGQETQYF.

This chain joins TRBV28 and TRBJ2-7; 11 bases match TRBD2. The CDR3 contains 15 residues. V lost 6 bases and J lost 3; bases outside the gene matches: 7. The germline CDR1 and CDR2 sequences are MDHEN and SYDVKM. The CDR3 nucleotides read TGTGCCAGCAGACCCGGGACTAGCGGAGACTACGAGCAGTACTTC. Translation: CASRPGTSGDYEQYF.

This clone was observed once. The chain joins TRBV10-3 to TRBJ1-2; TRBD1 matches at 12 bases. The CDR3 length is 15 residues. V trimming: 3 bases; J trimming: 4 bases; junction bases outside the gene matches: 3. Looked up from germline, CDR1 is ENHRY and CDR2 is SYGVKD. The CDR3 spells CAISDGTGGLYGYTF. The CDR3 DNA reads as TGTGCCATCAGTGACGGGACAGGGGGCCTCTATGGCTACACCTTC.

This clone was seen a handful of times. This sequence joins TRBV18 and TRBJ1-6; D is unclear. CDR3 length: 15 residues. V shed 4 bases and J shed 7 bases, with 14 bases lying between them. CDR1 is KGHSH and CDR2 is LQKENI in the germline V gene. CDR3 protein: CASSQSGSLNSPLHF. The CDR3 nucleotides read TGTGCCAGCTCACAGTCGGGGAGCCTGAATTCACCCCTCCACTTT.

CDR3 in amino acids: CASSPTTAPGNTIYF. CDR3 in DNA: TGTGCCAGCTCACCGACGACAGCACCTGGAAACACCATATATTTT. The chain couples TRBV18 to TRBJ1-3, with TRBD1 as a possible D gene (5 bases). The CDR3 contains 15 residues. Germline values: CDR1 KGHSH, CDR2 LQKENI. V was shortened by 3 bases and J by 2 bases, with 11 bases between the two germline ends.

V and J are TRBV15 and TRBJ2-5, with a tentative D call TRBD2 (6 bases). The CDR3 covers 14 residues. Germline CDR1 is LNHNV and CDR2 is YYDKDF (reference sequence). The germline V and J ends were trimmed by 5 bases and 5 bases, with 15 bases remaining between them. The CDR3 loop is CATSGTGTSETQYF. CDR3 nucleotides: TGTGCCACCAGCGGAACGGGAACTAGCGAGACCCAGTACTTC.

This clone was observed a single time. The chain has TRBV10-3 and TRBJ1-2; D is ambiguous. The CDR3 covers 15 residues. Between the trimmed V and J ends, which lost 0 bases and 5 bases, there was a span of 13 bases. Germline V lookup: CDR1 ENHRY, CDR2 SYGVKD. The CDR3 DNA follows: TGTGCCATCAGTGAGTCCCGAGGAGGCCCTTATGGCTACACCTTC. Translated, it gives CAISESRGGPYGYTF.

The rearrangement uses TRBV6-5 and TRBJ2-1; possibly TRBD2 for D (5 bases). V was clipped by 4 bases and J by 2 bases, with 12 bases between them. This CDR3 contains 15 residues. Germline V lookup: CDR1 MNHEY, CDR2 SVGAGI. CDR3 protein: CASSWDDGTYNEQFF. In DNA, the CDR3 is TGTGCCAGCAGTTGGGATGACGGGACCTACAATGAGCAGTTCTTC.

The chain couples TRBV30 to TRBJ2-1; 7 positions match TRBD1. The length of the CDR3 is 17 residues. V lost 3 bases, J lost 0 bases, and 11 bases stayed unmatched. Germline loops: CDR1 GTSNPN, CDR2 SVGIG (reference sequence). The CDR3: CAWSHWTGTSSYNEQFF. The CDR3, as DNA: TGTGCCTGGAGCCATTGGACAGGAACGAGCTCCTACAATGAGCAGTTCTTC.

The rearrangement uses TRBV19 and TRBJ2-7, with 10 bases fitting TRBD1. V lost 5 bases and J lost 1; bases outside the gene matches: 2. Germline CDR1 is LNHDA and CDR2 is SQIVND (reference sequence). CDR3 size: 14 residues. CDR3 sequence reads: CASSEGQGSYEQYF. CDR3 DNA sequence: TGTGCCAGTAGTGAGGGACAGGGGTCCTACGAGCAGTACTTC.

The V call is TRBV11-2, the J call TRBJ2-7; tentative D call: TRBD1 (5 bases). Germline lookup yields CDR1 SGHAT and CDR2 FQNNGV. V was trimmed by 0 bases and J by 7 bases, leaving 13 bases between them. The CDR3 has 14 residues. DNA of the CDR3: TGTGCCAGCAGCTTAGATCAGGGTCTGGGAGAGCAGTACTTC. Its translation: CASSLDQGLGEQYF.

This chain joins TRBV21-1 and TRBJ2-7; the table's D call, TRBD2, was not checked against the DNA. TRBV21-1 is termed a pseudogene. This CDR3 comprises 18 residues. CDR3 sequence: CASSKRWCGRAPNYEQYF. CDR3 DNA sequence: TGTGCCAGCAGCAAAAGGTGGTGCGGGAGGGCCCCTAACTACGAGCAGTACTTC.

A single count supports this clone. This chain uses TRBV7-6 with TRBJ1-5, with D possibly TRBD1 on 6 matching bases. This CDR3 is 16 amino acids long. V was trimmed by 5 bases and J by 0 bases, leaving 14 bases between them. Germline CDR1 SGHVS, CDR2 FNYEAQ. DNA of the CDR3: TGTGCCAGCAGCCAGGGGACCGCTTATAGCAATCAGCCCCAGCATTTT. Its translation: CASSQGTAYSNQPQHF. Looking up the rest from reference TRBV7-6 and TRBJ1-5 gives the full variable domain: GAGVSQSPRYKVTKRGQDVALRCDPISGHVSLYWYRQALGQGPEFLTYFNYEAQQDKSGLPNDRFSAERPEGSISTLTIQRTEQRDSAMYRCASSQGTAYSNQPQHFGDGTRLSIL.

This chain uses TRBV28 with TRBJ2-7; 7 bases agree with TRBD2. Germline CDR1 MDHEN, CDR2 SYDVKM. Unmatched junction bases numbered 3, after V lost 10 bases and J lost 3 bases. The CDR3 consists of 11 residues. This CDR3 is CATRENYEQYF. The CDR3 DNA sequence: TGTGCCACGCGGGAGAACTACGAGCAGTACTTC.

Only one count was recorded for this clone. CDR3 sequence reads: CASSFRGPGDEQFF. CDR3 nucleotides: TGTGCCAGCAGCTTTCGAGGGCCGGGGGATGAGCAGTTCTTC. This sequence joins TRBV7-9 and TRBJ2-1; possible D gene TRBD2, 6 bases. The germline V gene has CDR1 SEHNR and CDR2 FQNEAQ (reference sequence). Trimming removed 3 bases at V and 8 bases at J, with 14 bases between. This CDR3 is built from 14 residues.

This chain links TRBV28 with TRBJ2-5; TRBD2 might be the D (7 bases). The CDR3 has 15 amino acids. V dropped 3 bases and J dropped 4 bases, with 15 bases sitting between them. The germline V gene has CDR1 MDHEN and CDR2 SYDVKM. The CDR3 region is CASSFRGGAPETQYF. The CDR3, as DNA: TGTGCCAGCAGTTTTAGGGGGGGGGCCCCAGAGACCCAGTACTTC.

The J gene is TRBJ2-6, the V gene TRBV11-1, with 8 bases matching TRBD1. V lost 4 bases to trimming and J lost 4 bases; unmatched junction nucleotides: 6. CDR3 length: 16 amino acids. Germline V gene data show CDR1 as SGHAT and CDR2 as FQDESV (reference sequence). CDR3 sequence: CASSSSRGLGANVLTF. DNA for the CDR3: TGTGCCAGCAGCTCCAGCAGGGGGCTCGGGGCCAACGTCCTGACTTTC. Full variable domain (outside the CDR3, taken from reference TRBV11-1 and TRBJ2-6): EAEVAQSPRYKITEKSQAVAFWCDPISGHATLYWYRQILGQGPELLVQFQDESVVDDSQLPKDRFSAERLKGVDSTLKIQPAELGDSAMYLCASSSSRGLGANVLTFGAGSRLTVL.

This clone appeared a single time. The CDR3, as DNA: TGCGCCAGCAGCCTCTTAGCGGGGGTTGAGACCGGGGAGCTGTTTTTT. This sequence encodes CASSLLAGVETGELFF. The gene calls are TRBV4-1 and TRBJ2-2; 9 positions agree with TRBD2. The CDR3 spans 16 residues. The germline gives CDR1 MGHRA, CDR2 YSYEKL. Trimming at V came to 4 bases and at J to 5 bases, leaving 8 bases not matched to a gene.

This rearrangement joins TRBV19 to TRBJ2-7; TRBD2 matches at 16 bases. The CDR3 covers 15 residues. The germline V gene encodes CDR1 LNHDA and CDR2 SQIVND (reference sequence). The trim removed 9 bases at V and 12 bases at J, leaving 14 bases unmatched. The CDR3 loop reads CASGGTSGRALGLYF. CDR3 in DNA: TGTGCCAGCGGTGGGACTAGCGGGAGGGCCTTGGGTCTGTACTTC.

The rearrangement uses TRBV6-1 and TRBJ1-3; D unclear. Per germline, CDR1 MNHNS and CDR2 SASEGT. The CDR3 has 15 amino acids. Between the trimmed V and J ends, which lost 5 bases and 0 bases, there was a span of 11 bases. The CDR3 reads CASSFRRDSGNTIYF. The CDR3 DNA follows: TGTGCCAGCAGTTTTAGGAGAGACTCTGGAAACACCATATATTTT.

The rearrangement joins TRBV23-1 to TRBJ2-7; the D gene is possibly TRBD1 (5 bases). TRBV23-1 carries the ORF label, with uncertain function. Trimming took 4 bases from V and 3 from J, leaving 16 bases between them. The CDR3 runs 15 residues. CDR3 sequence (DNA): TGCGCCAGCAGTCCACATCCTCGACAGTACTACGAGCAGTACTTC. It yields the protein CASSPHPRQYYEQYF.

The V call is TRBV12-5, the J call TRBJ2-1; perhaps TRBD1 as D (5 bases). CDR1 and CDR2 from the germline V gene are LGHNT and FRNRAP. Trimming took 8 bases from V and 4 from J, leaving 18 bases between them. This CDR3 contains 15 residues. This chain's CDR3 is CASTSEPDRYNEQFF. The CDR3 DNA is TGTGCTAGTACATCCGAACCAGACAGATACAATGAGCAGTTCTTC.

CDR3 residues: CASSEGGPYNEQFF. The CDR3 coding sequence is TGTGCCAGCAGCGAGGGAGGGCCCTACAATGAGCAGTTCTTC. The V gene is TRBV2, the J gene TRBJ2-1; 7 bases agree with TRBD2. J was trimmed by 2 bases and V by 6 bases; bases with no gene match: 4. Looked up from germline, CDR1 is SNHLY and CDR2 is FYNNEI. This CDR3 comprises 14 residues. Looking up the rest from reference TRBV2 and TRBJ2-1 gives the full variable domain: EPEVTQTPSHQVTQMGQEVILRCVPISNHLYFYWYRQILGQKVEFLVSFYNNEISEKSEIFDDQFSVERPDGSNFTLKIRSTKLEDSAMYFCASSEGGPYNEQFFGPGTRLTVL.

The chain uses TRBV11-1 and TRBJ1-1; the match to TRBD1 covers 9 bases. The V gene's germline CDR1 is SGHAT and CDR2 FQDESV (reference sequence). J was trimmed by 0 bases and V by 5 bases; bases with no gene match: 7. This CDR3 spans 16 amino acids. The CDR3 spells CASSPGGDRVNTEAFF. The CDR3 coding sequence is TGTGCCAGCAGCCCTGGAGGGGACAGGGTGAACACTGAAGCTTTCTTT.